The rows below give T cell receptor beta chains drawn from one sample of a study of T cell changes during pregnancy in multiple sclerosis. The assay was immunoSEQ multiplex PCR, and TCRdb's table has in-frame clones only and misses some. The top ten hold around 2.7% of the sample, which has about 59,000 clones, approximately 92% seen once. Specimen: peripheral blood, collected in the second trimester of pregnancy. Receptors originate from a female donor in good health, enrolled as a control in a pregnancy study. CDR3s include the opening cysteine and the closing phenylalanine or tryptophan. Each record gives: J gene, clone size, V gene, D gene, CDR3 length, CDR3 DNA, CDR3 protein. D genes are given only for firm matches. Where a row states a size, it is once, few, many or the class of an expanded clone; other rows omit it.

TRBJ2-7	-	TRBV4-1	TRBD2	17	TGCGCCAGCAGCCAAGAAGGGACTAGTCTTTCCGCCGGGGAGCAGTACTTC	CASSQEGTSLSAGEQYF
TRBJ2-5	-	TRBV7-3	-	13	TGTGCCAGCAGCCAGACTAACCCGGGGACCCAGTACTTC	CASSQTNPGTQYF
TRBJ1-4	-	TRBV2	TRBD1	15	TGTGCCAGCAGTCCAGGGCAGGGGGCGTATGAAAAACTGTTTTTT	CASSPGQGAYEKLFF
TRBJ2-3	-	TRBV6-4	TRBD2	17	TGTGCCAGCGCGCAACCCGGGACTAGCGGGGGGGCAGATACGCAGTATTTT	CASAQPGTSGGADTQYF
TRBJ2-1	-	TRBV5-6	TRBD2	17	TGTGCCAGCAGCCCCTCTAGCGGGAGGAGCTCCTACAATGAGCAGTTCTTC	CASSPSSGRSSYNEQFF
TRBJ1-2	-	TRBV19	TRBD1	16	TGTGCCAGTAGGAAGTCAGGGGGCGCCCCAGGAAGTGGCTACACCTTC	CASRKSGGAPGSGYTF
TRBJ1-2	once	TRBV7-9	-	14	TGTGCCAGCAGCTTAGGACAGACTAACTATGGCTACACCTTC	CASSLGQTNYGYTF
TRBJ2-7	-	TRBV4-1	TRBD1	16	TGCGCCAGCAGCCATGGACAGGTTAACCCGGCCTACGAGCAGTACTTC	CASSHGQVNPAYEQYF
TRBJ1-2	-	TRBV7-3	TRBD1	16	TGTGCCAGCAGCAGGGGAGGACAGGGCCTCGACTATGGCTACACCTTC	CASSRGGQGLDYGYTF
TRBJ1-5	-	TRBV18	-	14	TGTGCCAGCTCACGGGATGGCGGGAGACAGCCCCAGCATTTT	CASSRDGGRQPQHF
TRBJ1-2	few	TRBV18	TRBD1	14	TGTGCCAGCTCACCAAACGACAGGGACTATGGCTACACCTTC	CASSPNDRDYGYTF
TRBJ1-6	-	TRBV2	TRBD1	15	TGTGCCAGCACAACCCAGGGGGCCCTCAATTCACCCCTCCACTTT	CASTTQGALNSPLHF
TRBJ2-1	-	TRBV27	-	11	TGTGCCAGCAGTTTCCGCGGGGAGCAGTTCTTC	CASSFRGEQFF
TRBJ1-1	-	TRBV7-7	-	15	TGTGCTAGCAGCATTCCGGGACACCAGAGAACTGAAGCTTTCTTT	CASSIPGHQRTEAFF
TRBJ1-1	-	TRBV6-1	TRBD1	15	TGTGCCAGCAAGGGGGCAGGCGAAGGAAACACTGAAGCTTTCTTT	CASKGAGEGNTEAFF
TRBJ2-2	-	TRBV30	TRBD2	15	TGTGCCTGGAGTGTTGGACTAGCGGGAACCGGGGAGCTGTTTTTT	CAWSVGLAGTGELFF
TRBJ1-3	once	TRBV5-5	TRBD1	14	TGTGCCAGCAGCTGGGGGACAGGTGGAAACACCATATATTTT	CASSWGTGGNTIYF
TRBJ1-4	-	TRBV5-1	TRBD1	14	TGCGCCAGCAGCCTGGGACAGGGGTATGAAAAACTGTTTTTT	CASSLGQGYEKLFF
TRBJ1-6	-	TRBV10-3	TRBD1	17	TGTGCCATCAGTGAGTCTGGGGCAGGGGGGTTTAATTCACCCCTCCACTTT	CAISESGAGGFNSPLHF
TRBJ1-4	-	TRBV25-1	TRBD1	16	TGTGCCAGCAGTGCAACAACCGGACAGGTTTTCGAAAAACTGTTTTTT	CASSATTGQVFEKLFF
TRBJ2-7	-	TRBV28	-	15	TGTGCCAGCAGTAGCTCCGGACCGGACTTTTACGAGCAGTACTTC	CASSSSGPDFYEQYF
TRBJ2-4	once	TRBV7-2	TRBD1	13	TGTGCCAGCAGCTCAGGACAGGGTAGCATTCAGTACTTC	CASSSGQGSIQYF
TRBJ1-1	-	TRBV7-2	TRBD1	16	TGTGCCAGCACCTTAGATAAGGGGGCCATGAACACTGAAGCTTTCTTT	CASTLDKGAMNTEAFF
TRBJ2-3	-	TRBV7-9	TRBD2	15	TGTGCCAGCAGCTACCAGCGGGGAGGCACAGATACGCAGTATTTT	CASSYQRGGTDTQYF
TRBJ2-3	-	TRBV6-4	TRBD2	13	TGTGCCAGCAGTACTAGCGCGGCAGATACGCAGTATTTT	CASSTSAADTQYF
TRBJ2-5	-	TRBV11-3	TRBD2	15	TGTGCCAGCAGCTTAGGACTAGCGGGGGCAGAGACCCAGTACTTC	CASSLGLAGAETQYF
TRBJ2-1	-	TRBV5-1	TRBD2	15	TGCGCCAGCAGCACCGGACTAGCGGGGTACAATGAGCAGTTCTTC	CASSTGLAGYNEQFF
TRBJ2-3	-	TRBV18	TRBD2	15	TGTGCCAGCTCACGCGGACTAGCGGGCACAGATACGCAGTATTTT	CASSRGLAGTDTQYF
TRBJ2-3	-	TRBV9	-	15	TGTGCCAGCAGCGCCCCTAGCAAGAGCACAGATACGCAGTATTTT	CASSAPSKSTDTQYF
TRBJ2-7	-	TRBV11-2	-	13	TGTGCCAGCAGCTTAGGGAGCACCTACGAGCAGTACTTC	CASSLGSTYEQYF
TRBJ2-5	-	TRBV13	TRBD2	18	TGTGCCAGCAGTTCTAGCCCCCGCCCTAGCGGCTTAAAAGAGACCCAGTACTTC	CASSSSPRPSGLKETQYF
TRBJ2-5	-	TRBV18	TRBD2	13	TGTGCCAGCTCATCGGGACTAGTCGAGACCCAGTACTTC	CASSSGLVETQYF
TRBJ1-6	-	TRBV4-1	-	16	TGCGCCAGCAGGCACCTAGGGGGGGCAATTGATTCACCCCTCCACTTT	CASRHLGGAIDSPLHF
TRBJ2-1	-	TRBV4-1	TRBD1	18	TGCGCCAGCAGCCAGCCATTTTCGACAGGGGGAGCCTACAATGAGCAGTTCTTC	CASSQPFSTGGAYNEQFF
TRBJ1-2	-	TRBV5-1	-	15	TGCGCCAGCAGCTTGGGACTAGACCCTAACTATGGCTACACCTTC	CASSLGLDPNYGYTF
TRBJ2-4	-	TRBV19	TRBD1	16	TGTGCCAGTAGTGAGGGACAGGGGGCTATGAGGAACATTCAGTACTTC	CASSEGQGAMRNIQYF
TRBJ2-7	-	TRBV6-5	-	15	TGTGCCAGCAGTTACAGGGGAGGCCAGAGCTACGAGCAGTACTTC	CASSYRGGQSYEQYF
TRBJ2-7	once	TRBV2	-	11	TGTGCCAGCACCCCCGAGGACGAGCAGTACTTC	CASTPEDEQYF
TRBJ1-1	-	TRBV5-6	-	13	TGTGCCAGCAGCCGCGTCGTAAGCGCTGAAGCTTTCTTT	CASSRVVSAEAFF
TRBJ2-7	-	TRBV27	-	13	TGTGCCAGCAGTTTAAAAGCTACCTACGAGCAGTACTTC	CASSLKATYEQYF
TRBJ1-2	-	TRBV7-9	TRBD1	16	TGTGCCAGCAGCTCCCCGACAGGGGAATTTAACTATGGCTACACCTTC	CASSSPTGEFNYGYTF
TRBJ2-7	-	TRBV5-1	TRBD1	15	TGCGCCAGCAGCCCGGGACAGAGCCTAAACTACGAGCAGTACTTC	CASSPGQSLNYEQYF
TRBJ2-5	-	TRBV7-9	TRBD2	17	TGTGCCAGCAGCTTTCCGGGACTAGCGGGAGGCCAAGAGACCCAGTACTTC	CASSFPGLAGGQETQYF
TRBJ1-4	once	TRBV5-8	-	17	TGTGCCAGCAGCGGAATGCGGGCTGCCAGGTTTGGCGAAAAACTGTTTTTT	CASSGMRAARFGEKLFF
TRBJ2-2	-	TRBV7-7	TRBD1	15	TGTGCTACCGGGGGGACAGGGGGAAACACCGGGGAGCTGTTTTTT	CATGGTGGNTGELFF
TRBJ2-7	-	TRBV10-3	TRBD2	18	TGTGCCATCAGTGAGTCGACTGGTATACTAGCGGGCTCCTACGAGCAGTACTTC	CAISESTGILAGSYEQYF
TRBJ2-5	-	TRBV11-3	-	13	TGTGCCAGCAGCTCAAGGGGAAGGGAGACCCAGTACTTC	CASSSRGRETQYF
TRBJ1-3	-	TRBV6-5	-	14	TGTGCCAGCAGTTACTCGGCCGCTTTAAACACCATATATTTT	CASSYSAALNTIYF
TRBJ2-1	-	TRBV18	TRBD2	16	TGTGCCAGCTCACCACGGCCTAGCGGGGGACCCAATGAGCAGTTCTTC	CASSPRPSGGPNEQFF
TRBJ1-1	-	TRBV18	-	15	TGTGCCAGCTCACCACTTACCGGGTCTTTCACTGAAGCTTTCTTT	CASSPLTGSFTEAFF
TRBJ1-1	-	TRBV30	TRBD1	15	TGTGCCTGGAGTGGCGGGACAGGGGCCGGAACTGAAGCTTTCTTT	CAWSGGTGAGTEAFF
TRBJ2-7	-	TRBV19	TRBD1	14	TGTGCCAGTAGTAAAACAGGGGCCTCGTACGAGCAGTACTTC	CASSKTGASYEQYF
TRBJ2-7	-	TRBV7-2	TRBD1	13	TGTGCCAGCAGCTTAAGGGGGCCAGGCGAGCAGTACTTC	CASSLRGPGEQYF